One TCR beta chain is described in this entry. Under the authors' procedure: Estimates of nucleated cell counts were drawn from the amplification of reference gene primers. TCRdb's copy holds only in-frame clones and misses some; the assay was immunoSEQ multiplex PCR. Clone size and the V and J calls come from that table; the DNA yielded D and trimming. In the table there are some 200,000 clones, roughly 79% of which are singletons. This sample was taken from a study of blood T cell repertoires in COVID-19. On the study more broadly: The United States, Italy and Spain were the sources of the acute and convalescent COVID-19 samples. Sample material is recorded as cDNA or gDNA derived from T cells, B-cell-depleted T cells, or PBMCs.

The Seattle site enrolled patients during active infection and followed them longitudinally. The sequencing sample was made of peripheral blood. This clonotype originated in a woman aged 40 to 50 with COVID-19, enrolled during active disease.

The CDR3 DNA sequence: TGTGCCAGCAGCCAAACTAGCGGCACTTACAATGAGCAGTTCTTC. Translating it yields CASSQTSGTYNEQFF. J is TRBJ2-1 and V is TRBV6-5, with TRBD2 matching 8 bases. The V and J ends lost 6 bases and 4 bases, in that order; junction bases with no gene match: 8. The CDR3 totals 15 residues. Germline CDR1 reads MNHEY; CDR2 reads SVGAGI.